This T cell receptor beta chain was observed in a study of blood T cell repertoires in COVID-19. Sequencing was performed with immunoSEQ multiplex PCR; in TCRdb, only in-frame clones are kept and a portion is missing. The data hold 250,000 to 350,000 clones, with roughly nine tenths observed a single time. CDR3 size: 16 residues. Germline CDR1 LGHDT, CDR2 YNNKEL (reference sequence). V dropped 6 bases and J dropped 5; count of bases not matched to a gene: 9. Either two negative PCRs, clearance, or symptom resolution qualified Cohort 3 donors as recovered. The V call is TRBV3-1 (or the pseudogene TRBV3-2), the J call TRBJ2-5, with 13 nucleotides matching TRBD2. The sequence came from a woman in her twenties or thirties who had recovered from COVID-19. Sequenced material: PBMCs or T cells enriched from blood (not recorded which). CDR3 protein: CASRGTSGIVFETQYF. CDR3 bases: TGTGCCAGCAGGGGGACTAGCGGGATCGTTTTTGAGACCCAGTACTTC.